Given below is one TCR beta chain in context. The sample originates from a study of blood T cell repertoires in COVID-19. Across the whole study: The samples span acute and convalescent COVID-19 from the United States, Italy and Spain. PBMCs, B-cell-depleted T cells, or T cells were the source of the cDNA or gDNA that made up the material.

Original handling: Scientists estimated how many nucleated cells there were by amplifying reference gene primers. The repertoire was sequenced with immunoSEQ multiplex PCR; TCRdb's copy has only in-frame clones and lacks some. Clone size and the V and J calls come from that table; the DNA yielded D and trimming. The table has 200,000 to 300,000 clones, 84% seen once. Germline V gene sequence: CDR1 SEHNR, CDR2 FQNEAQ (reference sequence). Trimming took off 5 bases at V and 6 bases at J, with 17 bases between the two ends. The CDR3 spans 15 residues. The genes are TRBV7-9 and TRBJ2-1; D call uncertain. The clonotype was recovered from a man between 60 and 75 years old with acute or convalescent COVID-19. The sequenced sample was peripheral blood. The CDR3 nucleotides are TGTGCCAGCAGCGCCCTTACTCTATCCCCCAATGAGCAGTTCTTC. Protein product: CASSALTLSPNEQFF.